A selection of T cell receptor beta chains follows, all from one sample in a study of CD8 T cells in ankylosing spondylitis. TCRdb called the 5' RACE reads again in MiXCR, with one record for every CDR3 protein. The sample holds roughly 97,000 distinct CDR3 sequences, about 7.7% seen once. Sequencing was performed on blood, either unsorted or a sorted T cell fraction (not recorded which). All receptors come from a male donor with ankylosing spondylitis or in good health (not recorded which). CDR3s include the opening cysteine and the closing phenylalanine or tryptophan. A D gene is named only where the DNA matches it firmly. Size values are once, few and many counts, or a class for expanded clones, and some rows have none.

V gene	clone size	D gene	J gene	CDR3 DNA	CDR3 protein
TRBV20-1	many	-	TRBJ1-5	TGCAGTGCTAAGGGGGGCAATCAGCCCCAGCATTTT	CSAKGGNQPQHF
TRBV9	many	-	TRBJ2-1	TGTGCCAGCAGCTTAGGCAACTCCTACAATGAGCAGTTCTTC	CASSLGNSYNEQFF
TRBV5-1	many	-	TRBJ1-3	TGCGCCAGCAGCTTAGGTGCAAGCTCTGGAAACACCATATATTTT	CASSLGASSGNTIYF
TRBV6-2/TRBV6-3	many	-	TRBJ2-7	TGTGCCAGCAGTCCCCGACAGAGCGGCCCCTACGAGCAGTACTTC	CASSPRQSGPYEQYF
TRBV13	many	-	TRBJ1-6	TGTGCCAGCAGCTTTCGGGATTCACCCCTCCACTTT	CASSFRDSPLHF
TRBV3-1	-	-	TRBJ2-2	TGTGCCAGCAGCCAAGGACGAGGGTGGAACGGGGAGCTGTTTTTT	CASSQGRGWNGELFF
TRBV11-2	few	TRBD2	TRBJ2-7	TGTGCCAGCAGCTTAGGGACTAGCGGGAGCAGCGAGCAGTACTTC	CASSLGTSGSSEQYF
TRBV6-6	many	TRBD1	TRBJ1-2	TGTGCCAGCAGTTATAAGACAGGGGAATATGGCTACACCTTC	CASSYKTGEYGYTF
TRBV3-1	many	-	TRBJ2-3	TGTGCCAGCAGCCAAGGGCCCCGGAGGCTCGGAAGCACAGATACGCAGTATTTT	CASSQGPRRLGSTDTQYF
TRBV24-1	many	TRBD1	TRBJ1-2	TGTGCCACCAGTGATTCCGACAGGGAGGATGGCTACACCTTC	CATSDSDREDGYTF
TRBV6-2/TRBV6-3	few	-	TRBJ2-1	TGTGCCAGCAGTTACACCGGGACGTCCATGGATGAGCAGTTCTTC	CASSYTGTSMDEQFF
TRBV12-3/TRBV12-4	many	-	TRBJ2-1	TGTGCCAGCAGTTCTAGTAGCTCCTACAATGAGCAGTTCTTC	CASSSSSSYNEQFF
TRBV25-1	many	-	TRBJ2-2	TGTGCCAGCAGTGAAGGATTGGGGGAGCTGTTTTTT	CASSEGLGELFF
TRBV5-1	many	TRBD2	TRBJ2-3	TGCGCCAGCAGCTTGTCCAGCGGGAACACAGATACGCAGTATTTT	CASSLSSGNTDTQYF
TRBV15	many	-	TRBJ1-5	TGTGCCACCAGCAGGGATGGGGGCGGTGTTAGCAATCAGCCCCAGCATTTT	CATSRDGGGVSNQPQHF
TRBV7-2	few	-	TRBJ2-5	TGTGCCAGCAGCTTAGGGGCCCAGTACCAAGAGACCCAGTACTTC	CASSLGAQYQETQYF
TRBV7-2	many	-	TRBJ2-1	TGTGCCAGCAGCTTCATCGGGAGCTCCTACAATGAGCAGTTCTTC	CASSFIGSSYNEQFF
TRBV7-2	many	-	TRBJ1-3	TGTGCCAGCAGCTCGTCGGGGGGGCTGGGAAACACCATATATTTT	CASSSSGGLGNTIYF
TRBV29-1	many	-	TRBJ1-5	TGCAGCGTTGCCTCTGGCGGGCAGGGTGATCAGCCCCAGCATTTT	CSVASGGQGDQPQHF
TRBV3-1	many	-	TRBJ2-3	TGTGCCAGCAGCCTCCCCGCCGGCGCAGATACGCAGTATTTT	CASSLPAGADTQYF
TRBV2	many	-	TRBJ2-1	TGTGCCAGCAGCTATCCAGGGGCTAGCTCCTACAATGAGCAGTTCTTC	CASSYPGASSYNEQFF
TRBV25-1	many	-	TRBJ2-3	TGTGCCAGCAGTGATGCCCGCACAGATACGCAGTATTTT	CASSDARTDTQYF
TRBV15	many	-	TRBJ1-2	TGTGCCACCAGCAGAGTCCAAAGGCCTAACTATGGCTACACCTTC	CATSRVQRPNYGYTF
TRBV11-2	many	-	TRBJ2-5	TGTGCCAGCAGCTTAGATCCCAGTGGGACCCAGTACTTC	CASSLDPSGTQYF
TRBV7-8	many	-	TRBJ1-1	TGTGCCAGCAGCTTTGGGGAAGGCACTGAAGCTTTCTTT	CASSFGEGTEAFF
TRBV3-1	many	-	TRBJ1-1	TGTGCCAGCAGCCAAGCCGGCATCAACACTGAAGCTTTCTTT	CASSQAGINTEAFF
TRBV5-1	many	-	TRBJ2-5	TGCGCCAGCAGTTCTCAGGGGTTGTCTTTTGAGACCCAGTACTTC	CASSSQGLSFETQYF
TRBV6-2/TRBV6-3	many	-	TRBJ2-7	TGTGCCAGCAGTTACCCCACAACCTCCTACGAGCAGTACTTC	CASSYPTTSYEQYF
TRBV7-9	many	-	TRBJ1-4	TGTGCCAGCAGCTCCCCAGGGGTTAATGAAAAACTGTTTTTT	CASSSPGVNEKLFF
TRBV20-1	many	TRBD2	TRBJ2-1	TGCAGTGCTATCGGACTAGCGGCGTTCAGTGAGCAGTTCTTC	CSAIGLAAFSEQFF
TRBV3-1	many	TRBD1	TRBJ1-5	TGTGCCAGCAGCCTAACAGGGGGAGACCAGCCCCAGCATTTT	CASSLTGGDQPQHF
TRBV15	many	-	TRBJ1-2	TGTGCCACCAGCAGAGATCTCTGGGAAGCGTATGGCTACACCTTC	CATSRDLWEAYGYTF
TRBV29-1	many	-	TRBJ2-1	TGCAGCGTTGGAGACAAGACCTACAATGAGCAGTTCTTC	CSVGDKTYNEQFF
TRBV20-1	few	-	TRBJ2-7	TGCAGTGCTAGAGCCTGGCGGGCTATGGGGTTTTACGAGCAGTACTTC	CSARAWRAMGFYEQYF
TRBV20-1	many	-	TRBJ1-1	TGCAGTGCTAACTGGGACCGGTCGGAGTCTGAAGCTTTCTTT	CSANWDRSESEAFF
TRBV7-8	many	TRBD1	TRBJ2-1	TGTGCCAGCAGGGGTGGGGACAGGGGTTACAATGAGCAGTTCTTC	CASRGGDRGYNEQFF
TRBV7-2	many	-	TRBJ1-3	TGTGCCAGCAGCCGAGCGCTCTCTGGAAACACCATATATTTT	CASSRALSGNTIYF